This T cell receptor (beta chain) was identified during a study of cytomegalovirus exposure and HLA in healthy donors (dated by TCRdb to about 2017). Turning to the overall study: According to an earlier analysis of around 600 of the donors, 150 million to 200 million T cells yielded 90 million to 140 million unique TCR beta sequences and around 300 Gb of sequence data. All discovery cohort repertoires had been generated on a single sequencing platform. High-throughput TCR immunosequencing, statistical association of individual TCRs with disease status, and machine learning were combined to predict cytomegalovirus infection status. Because of strong linkage in the cohort, roughly five DR-DQ haplotypes were treated as single units for association and clustering. A later analysis re-analyzed previously published TCR beta repertoires from 500 to 700 donors and added high-resolution HLA genotyping to study TCR occurrence patterns. Typing coverage differed by locus: A, B, C, DRB1 and DQB1 were typed in roughly 620-640 donors, DQA1 in approximately 520, DPA1 in some 600, and DPB1 in 400 to 480. An early release that covered 500 to 800 HLA-typed donors contained around 330 gigabases of sequencing data and around 85 million unique TCR sequences. Among the roughly 430 genotyped donors, around 81% belonged to the genetic ancestry cluster associated with self-reported Caucasian donors. Along with the approximately 700-subject first cohort, a separate validation cohort of over a hundred different subjects was used. The T cell repertoires of 670 or so subjects were profiled by immunosequencing and related to cytomegalovirus serostatus. An earlier analysis of 450 to 750 of the donors used high-throughput TCR beta sequencing to judge whether each TCR beta V gene segment behaved as functional or pseudogenic. In the later analysis, no new phenotypic data were used to find candidate immune exposures; instead, reliance was placed on TCR beta sequences and their occurrence across donors. In a later genetic analysis, genome-wide SNP genotypes for about 65% of the 666 donors were used, and that subset was treated as a discovery cohort. Alongside the repertoire data, information on donor age, sex, ethnicity and CMV serostatus was compiled. HLA typing included class I and class II loci at four-digit resolution. The aim of the study was to test whether cataloging public T cell receptors could identify signatures of past pathogen exposure. Across 300 to 400 genotyped donors of the cohort, an average of about 220,000 unique TCR beta nucleotide sequences per donor were sequenced, and approximately 17% of those sequences were non-productive. Study-wide findings and limitations: In a later analysis, TCR association rates were found to vary across HLA loci, with the most associated TCRs seen for DRB1 alleles and the fewest for HLA-C alleles. In vitro tests confirmed that three of the cytomegalovirus-associated TCR beta chains recognize cytomegalovirus antigens. Linkage disequilibrium might explain the correlated functional status among segregating V segments, but an unknown experimental factor could not be ruled out. Presence/absence analyses assumed roughly uniform sequencing depth across donors, an assumption that may not hold. The study listed 150 to 200 TCR beta chains as associated with cytomegalovirus. The only immune exposure information available for the cohort was CMV serostatus. This cohort had only TCR beta chains sequenced, and the lack of alpha or paired-chain data limited which features could be detected. A further reported finding was that TCR beta sequences accurately predicted the HLA-A and HLA-B alleles for most subjects in the first cohort. Most TCR sequences were observed very rarely across donors, whereas some public TCRs were present in many individuals. A later genetic analysis reported fewer N-insertions in productive TCRs among donors in an Asian-associated ancestry cluster than the roughly 650-donor mean. A later analysis associated about 16,000 TCR beta sequences with specific HLA alleles at a false discovery rate of 0.05. An earlier analysis of roughly 570 of the donors showed that most TCR beta V segments appeared in productive rearrangements either about 90% or about 30% of the time, which broadly matched IMGT annotations. Some IMGT-functional V segments, including TRBV6-2 and TRBV6-3, could not be told apart with the 87-base-pair reads, so those segments were excluded. In a later genetic analysis, a missense DCLRE1C variant was associated with V-gene and J-gene trimming of TCR beta chains, and the association was replicated in an independent cohort. When HLA alleles, especially DR and DQ, strongly co-occurred, TCR associations were difficult to assign to individual alleles. Because some donors lacked HLA typing at each locus, the association tests relied only on the typed subset. A later analysis reported that several top co-occurrence clusters appeared linked to parvovirus B19, influenza, CMV and Epstein-Barr virus. Because counts were too low, some 17 rarely observed V segments, including chromosome 9 orphons, were excluded from the earlier analysis of some 540 of the donors. Cytomegalovirus status was reported to be diagnosed by the classifier with high specificity and sensitivity in both the original and validation cohorts. The authors suggested that the approach could potentially be generalized to other disease states and immunological phenotypes. A cluster of highly shared sequence variants was judged likely to be a technical artifact of the sequencing pipeline. Compared with equally common non-associated chains, HLA-associated TCR beta chains in a later analysis were more clonally expanded and had lower generation probabilities. According to a later analysis, most CMV-associated TCR beta chains appeared to be HLA-restricted, and the HLA associations seemed to be driven largely by CMV exposure.

Receptor amplification or capture employed the immunoSEQ multiplex PCR assay. For the multiplex PCR, a mixture combining 60 forward primers for TCR Vbeta segments and 13 reverse primers for TCR Jbeta segments was used. The CDR3 region of rearranged TCR beta genes was amplified from genomic DNA with a multiplex PCR assay. The amplified TCR beta libraries were sequenced on the Illumina HiSeq System as 87-base-pair reads. Per the original workflow: A later analysis tallied around 80 million unique TCR beta chains across the approximately 670 repertoires, and some 10 million of those chains were shared by two or more donors. Raw reads were error-corrected and collapsed into unique sequences by a nearest-neighbor algorithm in which closely related sequences were merged to remove PCR and sequencing errors. To assign V, D and J gene segments, CDR3 sequences were aligned to IMGT reference sequences. For a sequence to be retained, a match of at least six nucleotides was required to both a V gene segment and a J gene segment. A rearrangement was called productive if the CDR3 had no stop codons and remained in frame with V and J, and every other rearrangement was called non-productive. CDR3 was defined by IMGT convention, running from the second conserved V-encoded cysteine to the conserved J-encoded phenylalanine. Sequences without an unambiguous match to a single V gene segment were excluded from the earlier analysis of 450 to 650 of the donors. An earlier analysis of several hundred of the donors called V segments functional above 56.7% productive rearrangements and segregating when the between-donor standard deviation exceeded 5%. To diagnose cytomegalovirus status from the catalog of TCR beta chain sequences, a statistical classification framework was built. In a later analysis, V and J genes were assigned by comparing TCR nucleotide sequences against IMGT/GENE-DB human TR gene sequences. A later analysis assigned CDR3 sequences and most-parsimonious VDJ recombination scenarios with the TCRdist pipeline. In a later analysis, every TCR beta chain was defined by the combination of its CDR3 amino acid sequence and its V-gene family, and reads without a unique V-gene family were dropped. In a later analysis, 500 to 700 highly shared, low-generation-probability nucleotide sequences were removed to address suspected cross-contamination and a sequencing artifact. For each public chain, a later analysis derived a clonal expansion index from normalized ranks of inferred template counts within each repertoire. In a later analysis, generation probabilities were computed with a VDJ recombination model fitted to out-of-frame rearrangements, and the resulting probabilities were checked against IGoR. A later analysis scored TCR-TCR, TCR-HLA and TCR-CMV co-occurrence with hypergeometric tests, applying a repertoire-size bias correction to TCR pairs. In a later analysis, false discovery rates were estimated by permuting HLA or CMV assignments 20 times. In a later analysis, co-occurring TCRs were grouped using DBSCAN, with TCRdist sequence similarity added in when clustering inside HLA-allele-positive subsets. Repertoires with fewer than 30,000 or more than 120,000 public chains, plus five repertoires with anomalous nucleotide sharing, were excluded from co-occurrence clustering. In its TCRdb copy, this immuneACCESS table keeps in-frame sequences only and misses some clones. Where compared with another copy, unresolved V genes explain less than half of these, and the others have no known cause. V and J calls and clone size are as listed in that table; D and trimming were resolved from the DNA. The sample table shows fewer than 150,000 clones, and less than 90% are seen once. More than 0.2% of the sample goes to the ten largest clones.

Remarks on this clone: The antigen it binds to is not known. Per-nucleotide qualities are absent, and no much larger clonotype sits a single base away.

The cohort consisted of hundreds of healthy bone marrow donors. At the time of sampling, all cohort members were nominally healthy, though unrecorded immune exposures were likely present. The donor tested CMV seronegative, placing the donor among the roughly 340 seronegative members of the cohort. A peripheral blood sample was provided by each donor, and peripheral blood mononuclear cells were used for TCR beta sequencing. The Qiagen DNeasy Blood Extraction Kit was used to extract genomic DNA from the blood cell samples. V sheds 5 bases and J sheds 5 bases, leaving 18 bases between their ends. Sequences SGHTA (CDR1) and FQGTGA (CDR2) are obtained from the germline V gene. The CDR3 runs 15 amino acids, cysteine and phenylalanine included. Of the read, only the CDR3 DNA is kept; its 45 bases are in frame from base 1.

The sequence joins TRBV7-3 to TRBJ2-5; D gene: possibly TRBD2, on 6 matching bases. The sample taken for sequencing was PBMCs. The sequence came from a man in his fifties in good health and CMV-seronegative. For the CDR3, the sequence is CASSVLGHREETQYF. DNA sequence: TGTGCCAGCAGCGTACTGGGCCATCGGGAGGAGACCCAGTACTTC.